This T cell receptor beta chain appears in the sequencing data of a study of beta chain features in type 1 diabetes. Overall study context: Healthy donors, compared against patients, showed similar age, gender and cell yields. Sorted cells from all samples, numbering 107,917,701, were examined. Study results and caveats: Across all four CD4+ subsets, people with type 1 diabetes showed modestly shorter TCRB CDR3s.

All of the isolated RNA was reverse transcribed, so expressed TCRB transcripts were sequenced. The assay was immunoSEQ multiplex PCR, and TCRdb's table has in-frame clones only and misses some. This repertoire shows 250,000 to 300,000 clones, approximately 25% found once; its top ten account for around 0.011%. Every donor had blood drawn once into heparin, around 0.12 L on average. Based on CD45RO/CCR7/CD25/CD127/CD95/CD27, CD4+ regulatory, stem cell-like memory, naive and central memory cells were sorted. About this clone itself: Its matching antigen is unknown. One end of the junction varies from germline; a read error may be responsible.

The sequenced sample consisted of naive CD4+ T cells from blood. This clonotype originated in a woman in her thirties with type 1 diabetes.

As DNA, the CDR3 is TGTGCCAGCAGCTTAGTCTGGAAGGGGAATGAACAGTTCTTC. Translated, it gives CASSLVWKGNEQFF. V usage is TRBV7-9 and J usage is TRBJ2-1, with TRBD1 as a possible D gene (5 bases). Germline V lookup: CDR1 SEHNR, CDR2 FQNEAQ (reference sequence). CDR3 length: 14 residues.